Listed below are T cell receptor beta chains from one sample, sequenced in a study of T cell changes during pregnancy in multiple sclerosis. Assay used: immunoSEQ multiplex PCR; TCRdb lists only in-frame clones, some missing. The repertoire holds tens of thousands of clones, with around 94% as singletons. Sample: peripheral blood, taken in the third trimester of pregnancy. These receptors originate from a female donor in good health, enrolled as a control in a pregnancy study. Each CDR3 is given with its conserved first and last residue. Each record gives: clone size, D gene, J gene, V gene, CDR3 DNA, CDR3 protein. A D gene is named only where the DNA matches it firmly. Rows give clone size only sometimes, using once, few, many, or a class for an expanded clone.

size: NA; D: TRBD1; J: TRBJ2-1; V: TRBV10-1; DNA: TGCGCCAGCAGCAGCAGCCGGGACAGGGTTTGGGATGAGCAGTTCTTC; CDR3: CASSSSRDRVWDEQFF
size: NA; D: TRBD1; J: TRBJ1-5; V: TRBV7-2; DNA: TGTGCCAGCAGCAAACAGGGGCCCAATCAGCCCCAGCATTTT; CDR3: CASSKQGPNQPQHF
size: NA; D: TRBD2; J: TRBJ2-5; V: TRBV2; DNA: TGTGCCAGCAGTGTTGGTAGCGGGGTGAACGGAGAGACCCAGTACTTC; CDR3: CASSVGSGVNGETQYF
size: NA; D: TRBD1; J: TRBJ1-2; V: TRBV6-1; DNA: TGTGCCAGCAGTGAAGCCGAGGGGGCGGGGGGCTACACCTTC; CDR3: CASSEAEGAGGYTF
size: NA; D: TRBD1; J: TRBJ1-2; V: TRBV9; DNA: TGTGCCAGCAGCGTAGCTACGGGACAGGGAATCTATGGCTACACCTTC; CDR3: CASSVATGQGIYGYTF
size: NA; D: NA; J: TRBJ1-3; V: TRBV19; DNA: TGTGCCAGTAGTATTTCGGGATATGGAAACACCATATATTTT; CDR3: CASSISGYGNTIYF
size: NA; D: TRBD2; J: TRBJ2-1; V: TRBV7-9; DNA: TGTGCCAGCAGCCTCAGGGGGACTAGCGGAAAAGAATACAATGAGCAGTTCTTC; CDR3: CASSLRGTSGKEYNEQFF
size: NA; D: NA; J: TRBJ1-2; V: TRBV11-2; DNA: TGTGCCAGCAGCTCCCACCGGGGGACCGTAGCTAACTATGGCTACACCTTC; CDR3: CASSSHRGTVANYGYTF
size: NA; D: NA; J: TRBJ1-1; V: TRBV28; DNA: TGTGCCAGCAGTCCCCACAGGGACACTGAAGCTTTCTTT; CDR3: CASSPHRDTEAFF
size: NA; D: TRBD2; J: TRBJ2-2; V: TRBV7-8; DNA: TGTGCCAGCAGCTTAACTAGCGGAATCACCGGGGAGCTGTTTTTT; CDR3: CASSLTSGITGELFF
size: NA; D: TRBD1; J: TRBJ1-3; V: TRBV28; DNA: TGTGCCAGCAGACGACTAACAGGGGCTCGTGGAAACACCATATATTTT; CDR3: CASRRLTGARGNTIYF
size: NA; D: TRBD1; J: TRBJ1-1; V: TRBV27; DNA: TGTGCCAGCAGTTTACAGGGGGCAGGTACTGAAGCTTTCTTT; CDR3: CASSLQGAGTEAFF
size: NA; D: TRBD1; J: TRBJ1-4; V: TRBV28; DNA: TGTGCCAGCAGCTCAGACAGGGCAACTAATGAAAAACTGTTTTTT; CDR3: CASSSDRATNEKLFF
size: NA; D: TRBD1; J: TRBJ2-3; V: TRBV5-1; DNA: TGCGCCAGCAGCTCGGGACAGGGGGCGAGAATGGTGAGCACAGATACGCAGTATTTT; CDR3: CASSSGQGARMVSTDTQYF
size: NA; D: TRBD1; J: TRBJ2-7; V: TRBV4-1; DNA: TGCGCCAGCAGCCAAAATCTAAAGACAGGGGACGAGCAGTACTTC; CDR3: CASSQNLKTGDEQYF
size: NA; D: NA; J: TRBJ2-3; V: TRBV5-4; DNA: TGTGCCAGCAGCTTGCAACGGGATACGCAGTATTTT; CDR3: CASSLQRDTQYF
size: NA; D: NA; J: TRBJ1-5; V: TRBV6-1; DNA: TGTGCCAGCAGCCCTGGGCACAATCAGCCCCAGCATTTT; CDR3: CASSPGHNQPQHF
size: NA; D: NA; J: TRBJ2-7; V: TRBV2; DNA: TGTGCCAGCAGTGAAGGGGCAGGGGCCCCCTACGAGCAGTACTTC; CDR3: CASSEGAGAPYEQYF
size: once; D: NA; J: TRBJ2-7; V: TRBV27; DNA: TGTGCCAGCAGCACCCCGCTAGCGAGTACCTACGAGCAGTACTTC; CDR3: CASSTPLASTYEQYF
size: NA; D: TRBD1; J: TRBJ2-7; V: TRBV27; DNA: TGTGCCAGCGCCCTAACAGGGGTCACTCGGTACGAGCAGTACTTC; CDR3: CASALTGVTRYEQYF
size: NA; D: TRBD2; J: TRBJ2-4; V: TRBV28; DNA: TGTGCCAGCAGTGGCTTCGCGGGAGACAAAAACATTCAGTACTTC; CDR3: CASSGFAGDKNIQYF
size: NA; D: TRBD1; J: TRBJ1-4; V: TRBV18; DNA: TGTGCCAGCTCATCCCAACAGGGGGCTTGGGAAAAACTGTTTTTT; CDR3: CASSSQQGAWEKLFF
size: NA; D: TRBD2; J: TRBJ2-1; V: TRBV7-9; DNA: TGTGCCAGCAACCCCGGGGGAGGGATGAATGAGCAGTTCTTC; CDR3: CASNPGGGMNEQFF
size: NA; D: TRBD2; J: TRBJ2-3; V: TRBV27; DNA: TGTGCCAGCAGTTTCACCCGACTAGCGGTGGCAGATACGCAGTATTTT; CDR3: CASSFTRLAVADTQYF
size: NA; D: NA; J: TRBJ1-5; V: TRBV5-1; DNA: TGCGCCAGCAGCTTGGATATCGGCGGGAATCAGCCCCAGCATTTT; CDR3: CASSLDIGGNQPQHF
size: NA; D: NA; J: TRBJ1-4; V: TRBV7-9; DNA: TGTGCCAGCAGCTCTTCAGTAAATGAAAAACTGTTTTTT; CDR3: CASSSSVNEKLFF
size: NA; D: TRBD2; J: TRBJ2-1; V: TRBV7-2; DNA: TGTGCCAGCAGTTCGACTAGCGGGAGGTTGAATGAGCAGTTCTTC; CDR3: CASSSTSGRLNEQFF
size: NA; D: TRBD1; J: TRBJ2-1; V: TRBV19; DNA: TGTGCCAGTGGACAGGGGGATGAGCAGTTCTTC; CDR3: CASGQGDEQFF
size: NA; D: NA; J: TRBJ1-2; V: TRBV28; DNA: TGTGCCAGCGTAGGGCAGGGGTATGGCTACACCTTC; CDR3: CASVGQGYGYTF
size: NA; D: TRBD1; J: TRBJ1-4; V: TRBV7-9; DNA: TGTGCCAGCAGCTTGGGGACAGAAGTTAATGAAAAACTGTTTTTT; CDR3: CASSLGTEVNEKLFF
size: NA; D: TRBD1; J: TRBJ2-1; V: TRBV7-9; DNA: TGTGCCAGCAGCCAGGGACAGGGGGACAATGAGCAGTTCTTC; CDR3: CASSQGQGDNEQFF
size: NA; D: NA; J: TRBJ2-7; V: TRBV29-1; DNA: TGCAGCGTTGAGTACAGGGATCTCTACGAGCAGTACTTC; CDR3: CSVEYRDLYEQYF
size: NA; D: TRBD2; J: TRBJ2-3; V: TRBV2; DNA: TGTGCCACCGGGACTAGCGGGGGGGGTGCAGATACGCAGTATTTT; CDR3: CATGTSGGGADTQYF
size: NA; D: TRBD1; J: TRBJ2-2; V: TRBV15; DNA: TGTGCCACCAGCACCCCAGGGGGGAACACCGGGGAGCTGTTTTTT; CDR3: CATSTPGGNTGELFF
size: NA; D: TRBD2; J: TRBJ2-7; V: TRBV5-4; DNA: TGTGCCAGCAGCCCAATTAAACTAGCGGGGGACCACGAGCAGTACTTC; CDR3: CASSPIKLAGDHEQYF
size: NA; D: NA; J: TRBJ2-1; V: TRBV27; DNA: TGTGCCAGCAGCCCCGGGGGTGAGCAGTTCTTC; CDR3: CASSPGGEQFF
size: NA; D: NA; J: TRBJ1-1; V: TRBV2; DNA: TGTGCCACCCGGCTGGGGGACTATGAAGCTTTCTTT; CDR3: CATRLGDYEAFF
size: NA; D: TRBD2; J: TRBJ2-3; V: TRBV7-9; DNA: TGTGCCAGCAGCTCATTCCCAACGACTAGCGGGAAGAGCACAGATACGCAGTATTTT; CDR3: CASSSFPTTSGKSTDTQYF
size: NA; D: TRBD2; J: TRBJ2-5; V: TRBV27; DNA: TGTGCCAGCACCCACTATGGGAGGGGCGAAGAGACCCAGTACTTC; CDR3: CASTHYGRGEETQYF
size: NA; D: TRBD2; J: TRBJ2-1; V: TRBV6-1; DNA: TGTGCCAGCAGTGGCGGACTAGCGGGACGCTCCTACAATGAGCAGTTCTTC; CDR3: CASSGGLAGRSYNEQFF
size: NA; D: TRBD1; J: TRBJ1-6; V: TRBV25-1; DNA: TGTGCCAGCAGGTCCGGGACAGGACGTTCACCCCTCCACTTT; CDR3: CASRSGTGRSPLHF
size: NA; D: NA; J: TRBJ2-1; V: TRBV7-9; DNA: TGTGCCAGCAGCCTAACAGGGTTCGGGCAGTTCTTC; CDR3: CASSLTGFGQFF
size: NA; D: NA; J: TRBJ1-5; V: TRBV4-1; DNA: TGCGCCAGCAGCCAAGTAAGGACACAGAGAGAATATAGCAATCAGCCCCAGCATTTT; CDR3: CASSQVRTQREYSNQPQHF
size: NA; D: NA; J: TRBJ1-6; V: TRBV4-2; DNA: TGTGCCAGCAGCCAAATTAAGTTCTTCGAGGTAGGATTTAATTCACCCCTCCACTTT; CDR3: CASSQIKFFEVGFNSPLHF
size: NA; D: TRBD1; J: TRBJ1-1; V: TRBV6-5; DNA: TGTGCCAGCAACCTTCAGGGGGCGCCTGAAGCTTTCTTT; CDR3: CASNLQGAPEAFF
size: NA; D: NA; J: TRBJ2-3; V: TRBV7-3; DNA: TGTGCCAGCAGCGAGGACTCAGTCACAGATACGCAGTATTTT; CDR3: CASSEDSVTDTQYF
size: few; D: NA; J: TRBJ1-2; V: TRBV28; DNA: TGTGCCAGCAGTGACAGCTATGGCTACACCTTC; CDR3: CASSDSYGYTF